Listed below are T cell receptor beta chains from one sample, sequenced in a study of STAT5B mutations in CD4+ large granular lymphocyte leukemia. TCRdb keeps only in-frame clones here, not all; method: immunoSEQ multiplex PCR. Of about 26,000 clones listed, 81% were seen once; the top ten hold 0.3% to 0.35%. The sample consisted of CD4+ T cells from blood buffy coats. These TCRs come from a human donor in good health. Both conserved end residues are part of each CDR3. D genes are given only for firm matches. Some rows mark clone size as missing; the rest say once, few, many or name a class of expanded clone.

d_call clone_size j_call v_call cdr3_nt cdr3_aa
NA NA TRBJ1-1 TRBV6-5 TGTGCCAGCAGTTATAAGGTGAACACTGAAGCTTTCTTT CASSYKVNTEAFF
NA few TRBJ1-6 TRBV5-4 TGTGCCAGCAGCTTGGAAATAGGCGATAATTCACCCCTCCACTTT CASSLEIGDNSPLHF
NA NA TRBJ2-2 TRBV28 TGTGCCAGCAGGGTCACAAACACCGGGGAGCTGTTTTTT CASRVTNTGELFF
NA once TRBJ1-6 TRBV5-1 TGCGCCAGCAGCTTGGAGCCAGGGCTTCGTTATTCACCCCTCCACTTT CASSLEPGLRYSPLHF
NA NA TRBJ2-7 TRBV15 TGTGCCACCAGCAGATCCCGGCAGGGAGGATACGAGCAGTACTTC CATSRSRQGGYEQYF
NA NA TRBJ2-2 TRBV5-4 TGTGCCAGCAGCTTGATGATAGACACCGGGGAGCTGTTTTTT CASSLMIDTGELFF
NA once TRBJ2-3 TRBV5-4 TGTGCCAGCAGCCTGGAGATTGTAGATACGCAGTATTTT CASSLEIVDTQYF
NA once TRBJ2-1 TRBV7-2 TGTGCCAGCAGCTCGTTTAGCAGGGGGCAGTTCTTC CASSSFSRGQFF
TRBD2 NA TRBJ2-1 TRBV7-9 TGTGCCAGCTCCTTTCAGACTAGCGGGAGTCATGAGCAGTTCTTC CASSFQTSGSHEQFF
NA NA TRBJ1-1 TRBV5-5 TGTGCCAGCAGCTCAAGGAGGTGGAGAAACACTGAAGCTTTCTTT CASSSRRWRNTEAFF
TRBD1 NA TRBJ1-1 TRBV5-1 TGCGCCAGCAGCAGGGGACAGACGAACACTGAAGCTTTCTTT CASSRGQTNTEAFF
NA NA TRBJ2-3 TRBV10-3 TGTGCCATCAGGGTGGCGATAGCGGTGAGCACAGATACGCAGTATTTT CAIRVAIAVSTDTQYF
TRBD1 NA TRBJ1-3 TRBV9 TGTGCCAGCAGCGCCCAGACAGGGGTCTCGGGAAACACCATATATTTT CASSAQTGVSGNTIYF
TRBD2 NA TRBJ2-7 TRBV5-1 TGCGCCAGCAGCCGGGGGGAGCCCCCCCACGAGCAGTACTTC CASSRGEPPHEQYF
TRBD2 NA TRBJ2-1 TRBV6-1 TGTGCCAGCAGTGAAGTCGGGATTATCAGCGGGAGGGCCTTAAATGAGCAGTTCTTC CASSEVGIISGRALNEQFF
TRBD2 NA TRBJ2-2 TRBV9 TGTGCCAGCAGCGTAGACCCGAGGACTAGCGCCGGGGAGCTGTTTTTT CASSVDPRTSAGELFF
NA few TRBJ1-2 TRBV5-4 TGTGCCAGCAGCCCGTGGAGAGGAGGGCAGGGCGGCTACACCTTC CASSPWRGGQGGYTF
NA NA TRBJ1-4 TRBV6-6 TGTGCCAGCAGTTACGATGGGATGGAAAAACTGTTTTTT CASSYDGMEKLFF
NA NA TRBJ2-2 TRBV6-5 TGTGCCAGCAGTTTAGCGGCGCTTCGGGAGCTGTTTTTT CASSLAALRELFF
NA NA TRBJ2-3 TRBV10-3 TGTGCCATCAGTGAAGAGGGGCCAGATACGCAGTATTTT CAISEEGPDTQYF
TRBD2 NA TRBJ2-3 TRBV6-1 TGTGCCAGCACGGGAGGAAGAACAGATACGCAGTATTTT CASTGGRTDTQYF
NA NA TRBJ2-5 TRBV6-5 TGTGCCAGCAGTCGGGTGGGGTGGGAGACCCAGTACTTC CASSRVGWETQYF
TRBD1 NA TRBJ1-4 TRBV10-2 TGCGCCAGCAGTCCTCGGACAGGTGGAAATGAAAAACTGTTTTTT CASSPRTGGNEKLFF
NA NA TRBJ2-5 TRBV28 TGTGCCAGCATTGACAGTGGGGAGGAGACCCAGTACTTC CASIDSGEETQYF
NA NA TRBJ2-2 TRBV6-6 TGTGCCAGCATTACAGGGAACACCGGGGAGCTGTTTTTT CASITGNTGELFF
NA NA TRBJ1-6 TRBV9 TGTGCCAGCAGCCCGACAAGGTATAATTCACCCCTCCACTTT CASSPTRYNSPLHF
NA NA TRBJ1-5 TRBV18 TGTGCCAGCTCACAGGGGAATCAGCCCCAGCATTTT CASSQGNQPQHF
NA NA TRBJ1-2 TRBV2 TGTGCCAGCACGAAGCGGCAGGGGTTCAACTATGGCTACACCTTC CASTKRQGFNYGYTF
NA NA TRBJ1-1 TRBV2 TGTGCCAGCAATACCGGACAGCTGAACACTGAAGCTTTCTTT CASNTGQLNTEAFF
NA NA TRBJ1-5 TRBV29-1 TGCAGCGTTTGGGAAGAGCTCCTTCCCAGTAGCAATCAGCCCCAGCATTTT CSVWEELLPSSNQPQHF
TRBD1 NA TRBJ1-6 TRBV5-6 TGTGCCAGCAGATCCACTCTGACAGGGGGCTCCTATAATTCACCCCTCCACTTT CASRSTLTGGSYNSPLHF
NA NA TRBJ2-3 TRBV28 TGTGCCAGCAGTTTATACAGGTACCGCACAGATACGCAGTATTTT CASSLYRYRTDTQYF
TRBD1 NA TRBJ1-5 TRBV27 TGTGCCAGCAGTTCCGACAGGGCTCGGAATCAGCCCCAGCATTTT CASSSDRARNQPQHF